The source of this T cell receptor beta chain is a study of T cells in Graves' hyperthyroidism and ophthalmopathy. For the study at large: Specimen type is peripheral blood, collected at initial diagnosis prior to any treatment. Whole-study findings and limits: The blood repertoire included most of the expanded thyroid clonotypes above 0.001.

This clonotype was counted many times. Its antigen is unknown. Germline-derived CDR1 and CDR2 are LGHDT and YNNKEL (reference sequence). Trimming stripped 1 base from V and 12 bases from J, with 12 bases between. The CDR3 covers 12 residues. The TCR beta CDR3 regions underwent amplification using RNA transcripts as the source. A first-round RT-PCR of the TCR CDR3 used the HTBI primer set. TCRdb itself ran the multiplex PCR reads through MiXCR, one entry per CDR3 protein. The profile shows roughly 580,000 distinct CDR3 sequences, approximately 13% of them singletons. The blood was taken when hyperthyroidism was first diagnosed, before any ophthalmopathy symptoms showed up.

The sequence derives from a woman in her twenties or thirties with Graves' hyperthyroidism that later progressed to Graves' ophthalmopathy. The chain combines TRBV3-1 with TRBJ1-1; no definite D call. The sample was blood. CDR3 residues: CASSQVPPETFF. The CDR3 bases are TGTGCCAGCAGCCAAGTTCCACCGGAAACTTTCTTT. Together with reference TRBV3-1 and TRBJ1-1, the CDR3 gives the full variable domain: DTAVSQTPKYLVTQMGNDKSIKCEQNLGHDTMYWYKQDSKKFLKIMFSYNNKELIINETVPNRFSPKSPDKAHLNLHINSLELGDSAVYFCASSQVPPETFFGQGTRLTVV.